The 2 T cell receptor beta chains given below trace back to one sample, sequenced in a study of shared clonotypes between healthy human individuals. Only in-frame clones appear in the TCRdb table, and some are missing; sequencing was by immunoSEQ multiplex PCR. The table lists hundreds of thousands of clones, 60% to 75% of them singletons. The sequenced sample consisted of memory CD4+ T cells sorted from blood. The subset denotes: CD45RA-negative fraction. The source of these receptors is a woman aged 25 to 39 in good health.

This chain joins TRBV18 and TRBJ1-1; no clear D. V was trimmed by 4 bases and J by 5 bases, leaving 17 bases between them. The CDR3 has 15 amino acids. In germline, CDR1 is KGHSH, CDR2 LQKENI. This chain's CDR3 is CASSRNTGVGTEAFF. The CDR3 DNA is TGTGCCAGCTCACGTAACACGGGTGTGGGGACTGAAGCTTTCTTT.

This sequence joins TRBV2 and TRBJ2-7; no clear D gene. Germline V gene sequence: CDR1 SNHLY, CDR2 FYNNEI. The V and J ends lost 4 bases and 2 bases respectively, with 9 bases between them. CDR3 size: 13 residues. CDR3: CASSVGPTYEQYF. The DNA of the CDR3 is TGTGCCAGCAGTGTTGGTCCGACCTACGAGCAGTACTTC.